This passage covers 8 T cell receptor beta chains from one sample sequenced in a study of pediatric ulcerative colitis. TCRdb's table, derived via immunoSEQ multiplex PCR, lists solely in-frame clones and lacks some. The table records under 5,500 clones, roughly nine tenths of them present only once. Material for sequencing was blood. The receptors stem from a boy younger than 18 with mild ulcerative colitis.

The V call is TRBV6-7, the J call TRBJ1-1; TRBD1 aligns across 7 bases. TRBV6-7 is assigned to the ORF class and has an uncertain function. Losses at the gene ends were 1 base for V and 1 base for J; bases not matched to a gene: 27. The CDR3 runs to 23 residues. CDR3 region: CASSYLSSEQMQDFGQENTEAFF. The CDR3 DNA reads TGTGCCAGCAGTTACTTATCGTCGGAGCAAATGCAGGATTTCGGACAGGAGAACACTGAAGCTTTCTTT.

The chain links TRBV21-1 to TRBJ2-1; the table gives TRBD2 as D, unverified against the DNA. TRBV21-1 is annotated as a pseudogene. The CDR3 is 14 amino acids. The CDR3 sequence is CASSKEKRRNEQFF. CDR3 nucleotides: TGTGCCAGCAGCAAAGAGAAAAGGCGGAATGAGCAGTTCTTC.

Only a few counts were recorded for this clone. DNA for the CDR3: TGTGCCAGCAGTGACCGGGCGGGAGGGAGCACAGATACGCAGTATTTT. Translation: CASSDRAGGSTDTQYF. This chain connects TRBV6-4 to TRBJ2-3; 9 bases match TRBD2. Germline V gene lookup returns CDR1 MRHNA and CDR2 SNTAGT. V gave up 2 bases and J gave up 0 bases; unmatched junction bases: 3. The CDR3 contains 16 residues.

This chain connects TRBV29-1 to TRBJ2-3, with D maybe TRBD2 (6 bases). The CDR3 extends over 14 amino acids. Germline CDR1 SQVTM, CDR2 ANQGSEA. V was clipped by 5 bases and J by 3 bases, with 15 bases between them. CDR3 residues: CSVLLRGGTDTQYF. The DNA for the CDR3 is TGCAGCGTTCTTTTGAGGGGAGGAACAGATACGCAGTATTTT.

The chain links TRBV25-1 to TRBJ1-5; 9 bases fit TRBD1. The CDR3 runs to 18 residues. The V and J ends lost 3 bases and 4 bases, in that order; junction bases with no gene match: 13. In germline, CDR1 is MGHDK, CDR2 SYGVNS. For the CDR3, the DNA is TGTGCCAGCAGTGACAACAGGGGGCCCGACCCAATGAATCAGCCCCAGCATTTT. It codes for CASSDNRGPDPMNQPQHF.

The chain uses TRBV19 and TRBJ2-3; 9 nucleotides line up with TRBD2. Unmatched junction bases numbered 6, after V lost 4 bases and J lost 1 base. From germline, CDR1 is LNHDA and CDR2 SQIVND (reference sequence). This CDR3 is 16 amino acids long. CDR3 bases: TGTGCCAGTAGTAAATTAGCGGGAGAAGGCACAGATACGCAGTATTTT. This encodes CASSKLAGEGTDTQYF.

The rearrangement joins TRBV25-1 to TRBJ2-4; D is uncertain. V was clipped by 0 bases and J by 7 bases, with 4 bases between them. Germline CDR1 is MGHDK and CDR2 is SYGVNS. The CDR3 length is 12 residues. The chain's CDR3 is CASSEYENIQYF. The CDR3 nucleotides are TGTGCCAGCAGTGAATATGAGAACATTCAGTACTTC. The variable domain in full, completed from reference TRBV25-1 and TRBJ2-4, reads EADIYQTPRYLVIGTGKKITLECSQTMGHDKMYWYQQDPGMELHLIHYSYGVNSTEKGDLSSESTVSRIRTEHFPLTLESARPSHTSQYLCASSEYENIQYFGAGTRLSVL.

The V call is TRBV5-4, the J call TRBJ2-1, with D hard to call. V lost 0 bases and J 7 bases, leaving 20 bases between the germline ends. Germline CDR1 reads SGHNT; CDR2 reads YYREEE (reference sequence). This CDR3 has 17 amino acids. CDR3 protein: CASSLAVWRADGNEQFF. CDR3 nucleotide sequence: TGTGCCAGCAGCTTGGCCGTTTGGCGTGCAGATGGGAATGAGCAGTTCTTC.